This TCR beta chain was documented in a study of T cells in Graves' hyperthyroidism and ophthalmopathy. The investigators amplified TCR beta CDR3 regions from RNA transcripts. During a first-round RT-PCR of the TCR CDR3, the HTBI primer set was used. One entry per CDR3 protein results from TCRdb running MiXCR on the multiplex PCR reads. The repertoire consists of a few hundred thousand distinct CDR3 sequences, with roughly 22% occurring once and the leading ten covering about half. Ophthalmopathy in the patients scored at least 3 on Clinical Activity Score and at least 4 on NOSPECS grade, lasting under 3 months. Pregnant or lactating patients were excluded, as were those with uncontrolled infection or other autoimmune disease. With regard to this clonotype: The antigen is not known.

Overall study findings and caveats: Blood also contained most expanded thyroid clonotypes above 0.001. The model predicted ophthalmopathy a median approximately 6.3 months before onset.

Germline V CDR1 and CDR2: MNHNY, SVGAGI (reference sequence). V lost 2 bases to trimming and J lost 9 bases, with 13 bases between them. The CDR3 spans 13 residues. The specimen was blood. The V and J genes are TRBV6-6 and TRBJ1-2, with a weak D call TRBD1 (6 bases). The TCR sequence derives from a woman in her 70s with Graves' ophthalmopathy. The CDR3 loop reads CASSYVTGSRYTF. CDR3 nucleotides: TGTGCCAGCAGTTACGTAACAGGGAGTCGCTACACCTTC.